This TCR beta chain was captured by sequencing in a study of human T cells and chemical hapten exposure (dated by TCRdb to the early 2020s). Regarding the research as a whole: The libraries were sequenced as a pool, and the TCR yield per sample differed mostly because of small variations in library volumes within the pool. Each blood RNA sample was used to sequence both TCR alpha and TCR beta chains. The study tracked peripheral blood TCR repertoire changes in vivo during primary and secondary sensitization to the hapten diphenylcyclopropenone (DPC) in alopecia patients.

Total RNA was extracted from unfractionated whole blood that had been collected in Tempus Blood RNA tubes. As TCR sequencing controls, about five healthy volunteers were used, with blood taken at day 0, 2 weeks and 6 weeks. The germline V gene (reference sequence) supplies CDR1 DFQATT and CDR2 SNEGSKA. From V the trimming removes 0 bases and from J it removes 2 bases, while the gene matches leave 5 bases of the junction unaccounted for. From the cysteine up to the phenylalanine, the CDR3 has a length of 15 residues. Of all the DNA, just the CDR3 is kept, 45 bases in frame from base 1. This clonotype was observed at least ten times. This clone's antigen is unknown. No much larger clone is present one base from it, and per-base qualities are unavailable. Findings and caveats that apply to the study as a whole: No change with DPC sensitization was found in the number of TCRs above 1 in 1000 frequency, and no evidence of global repertoire structure alterations was found. After repeated subsampling, changes were observed in the strength of the expansion versus patch-test correlation and in the threshold at which the correlation became significant.

Libraries were prepared through 5' RACE. Sequencer: Illumina MiSeq. During library preparation, unique molecular identifiers were attached to individual cDNA molecules so that TCRs could be counted quantitatively and reproducibly. Processing in the source paper ran as follows. Samples had a median of 95,638 TCRs, with a range from roughly 23,224 to 750,000. V, J and CDR3 annotation of the TCR reads was performed with the Decombinator software suite. For PS versus PT1 abundance plots, all samples were subsampled to the same number of TCRs (28,000). TCRs were defined as expanded if absent before sensitization and observed at least eight times at the 2-week time point. TCRdb ran its own pipeline on the public reads, namely fastp trimming at Q25 and MiXCR clone calling, and kept in-frame beta chains. Rows merge per CDR3 protein into single entries with the most common DNA and genes. V and J calls and clone size were set by TCRdb, not the authors. The sample table holds about 140,000 distinct CDR3 sequences, of which around 4% were seen once. Clones ranked in the top ten supply 1.3% to 1.5% of the sample.

The chain joins TRBV20-1 to TRBJ2-5; TRBD2 lines up with 8 middle nucleotides. This sequence originates from a female donor in good health. For the CDR3, the sequence is CSARDSTSGQETQYF. The DNA sequence follows: TGCAGTGCTAGAGATTCAACTAGCGGTCAAGAGACCCAGTACTTC.